This TCR beta chain was observed in a study of shared clonotypes between healthy human individuals. V lost 5 bases and J 2 bases, leaving 15 bases between the germline ends. The CDR3 has 16 amino acids. Germline CDR1 and CDR2: SGHVS and FQNEAQ. The DNA input per sorted-subset replicate PCR was about 0.2 ug, corresponding to some 30,000 T cell genomes. The repertoire was sequenced with immunoSEQ multiplex PCR; TCRdb's copy has only in-frame clones and lacks some. The table has 760,000 or so clones, about 96% seen once. CD8 cells regarded as naive lacked CD45RO, were positively chosen for CCR7, and omitted terminally differentiated effector memory CD45RA+ cells. General observations from the study: Clonotype sharing across donors was expected to vary with sequencing depth.

Of note for this clone: What it binds is not known.

The chain combines TRBV7-8 with TRBJ2-2, with no clear D. The sequenced material came from naive CD8+ T cells sorted from blood. The clonotype originates from a man between 25 and 39 years old in good health. Here the CDR3 DNA reads TGTGCCAGCAGCCCAACCCTTCCTCCTAACACCGGGGAGCTGTTTTTT. As protein: CASSPTLPPNTGELFF.